This TCR beta chain was sequenced for a study of response to subunit inactivated influenza vaccine. The study, taken as a whole, reports: New T cells are recruited in small numbers by each seasonal influenza vaccination, according to the authors' suggestion.

As regards this clonotype: Its target is not known.

TCRdb re-derived calls from the RT-PCR reads in MiXCR, one entry per CDR3 protein. The sample consists of 450,000 to 600,000 distinct CDR3 sequences, 16% of them appearing once. V lost 0 bases to trimming and J lost 7 bases, with 6 bases between them. The CDR3 runs to 12 residues. Germline CDR1 reads WSHSY; CDR2 reads SAAADI. The rearrangement joins TRBV10-2 to TRBJ1-1; D gene unclear. The sequencing used CD4+ T cells sorted from PBMCs, collected roughly 24 months after vaccination. The TCR was taken from a man between 45 and 75 years old who received an inactivated influenza vaccine. CDR3: CASSESGREAFF. In DNA, the CDR3 is TGCGCCAGCAGTGAGTCCGGGCGTGAAGCTTTCTTT.